The present entry profiles one TCR beta chain with its context. After removal of 6 bases from V and 5 bases from J, the junction contained 4 bases not matched to a gene. Germline-derived CDR1 and CDR2 are MNHEY and SMNVEV (reference sequence). The CDR3 loop spans 13 amino acids. RNA transcripts provided the source from which TCR beta CDR3 regions were amplified. HTBI primers drove first-round RT-PCR of the TCR CDR3. TCRdb re-derived calls from the multiplex PCR reads in MiXCR, one entry per CDR3 protein. The table lists over 400,000 distinct CDR3 sequences, about 15% of them singletons. These data come from a study of T cells in Graves' hyperthyroidism and ophthalmopathy. Study background: Initial diagnosis, before any treatment, was when peripheral blood was collected.

Patients were excluded for uncontrolled infection, other autoimmune disease, pregnancy or lactation. Orbital computed tomography and thyroid ultrasound, together with serum TRAb and thyroxine and clinical symptoms, were used for diagnoses. Fresh peripheral blood, around 9.5 ml, yielded the PBMCs. This chain connects TRBV27 to TRBJ2-5; the match to TRBD2 covers 9 bases. The sample comprised blood. The receptor was isolated from a man aged 18 to 30 with Graves' ophthalmopathy. DNA for the CDR3: TGTGCCAGCAGGAGAAGCGGGGGGGAGACCCAGTACTTC. Amino acid sequence: CASRRSGGETQYF.